Reported below is one T cell receptor (beta chain). The data were obtained in a study of blood T cell repertoires in COVID-19. Study background: Collection of acute and convalescent COVID-19 samples took place in the United States, Italy and Spain.

In the original processing: By means of reference gene primer amplification, nucleated cell counts were estimated. Sequencing used immunoSEQ multiplex PCR; TCRdb keeps in-frame clones, though not all of them. D and trimming come from the DNA, and the V and J calls and clone size come from that table. Among 97,000 or so clones, roughly four fifths were seen once, and the ten largest hold around 4.1%. Germline V gives CDR1 MNHEY, CDR2 SVGAGI. The CDR3 is 12 amino acids. Trimming left V 6 bases short and J 5 bases short, with 10 bases between. The gene calls are TRBV6-5 and TRBJ1-1; the D gene is possibly TRBD1 (6 bases). Material: peripheral blood. The TCR comes from a man between 60 and 70 years old with acute or convalescent COVID-19. The CDR3 nucleotides read TGTGCCAGCAGAACAGGGTTAACTGAAGCTTTCTTT. Its translation is CASRTGLTEAFF.